These 7 T cell receptor beta chains originate from one sample sequenced in a study of T cells in localized non-small cell lung cancer. Using immunoSEQ multiplex PCR, the repertoire was profiled, and TCRdb retains in-frame clones only, with some absent. The table lists 25,000 to 30,000 clones, 85% to 95% of them singletons. The material sequenced was peripheral blood, taken before any cancer treatment. The origin of the receptors is a female donor older than 55 with stage I lung adenocarcinoma.

This clone has a handful of counts. The V and J genes are TRBV4-1 and TRBJ1-3, with no clear D. Trimming left V 1 base short and J 3 bases short, with 16 bases between. CDR1 and CDR2 (germline): MGHRA, YSYEKL. The CDR3 has 17 residues. The CDR3 DNA sequence: TGCGCCAGCAGCCAAGCCTCCGGGCAAGGGTTTGGAAACACCATATATTTT. Encoded protein: CASSQASGQGFGNTIYF.

The CDR3 coding sequence is TGTGCCAGCAGCTTGGGTATGGGGGACTATGGCTACACCTTC. Its translation: CASSLGMGDYGYTF. The chain employs TRBV5-4 and TRBJ1-2; TRBD1 is a possible D gene (5 bases). Germline V gene lookup returns CDR1 SGHNT and CDR2 YYREEE (reference sequence). The CDR3 contains 14 residues. V shed 0 bases and J shed 3 bases, with 9 bases lying between them.

Details on this clone: The junction departs from germline at one end; a sequencing error may be responsible. The V call is TRBV6-5, the J call TRBJ1-1; 7 bases match TRBD1. The CDR3 length is 10 residues. Germline-derived CDR1 and CDR2 are MNHEY and SVGAGI. The chain's CDR3 is CASSGDSLIF. The CDR3 DNA sequence: TGTGCCAGTTCGGGGGACAGTCTAATCTTT.

The rearrangement uses TRBV5-1 and TRBJ1-1, with 7 nucleotides matching TRBD1. CDR1 is SGHRS, CDR2 YFSETQ, per germline. The CDR3 contains 15 residues. J lost 2 bases, V lost 4 bases, and 8 bases had no gene match. The CDR3 DNA is TGCGCCAGCAGCACCGCCCAGGGGGATAACACTGAAGCTTTCTTT. Protein product: CASSTAQGDNTEAFF.

This chain joins TRBV27 and TRBJ2-1; no firm D call. The length of the CDR3 is 12 residues. V lost 0 bases and J 3 bases, leaving 0 bases between the germline ends. Germline-derived CDR1 and CDR2 are MNHEY and SMNVEV (reference sequence). CDR3 in amino acids: CASSLSYNEQFF. The CDR3 DNA reads TGTGCCAGCAGTTTATCCTACAATGAGCAGTTCTTC.

The chain combines TRBV29-1 with TRBJ2-1; 10 nucleotides match TRBD1. J gave up 6 bases and V 7 bases, and 9 bases lay outside the gene matches. The germline V gene has CDR1 SQVTM and CDR2 ANQGSEA. The CDR3 has 14 residues. This CDR3 reads CSAEPGQGINEQFF. CDR3 nucleotide sequence: TGCAGCGCCGAACCGGGACAGGGGATCAATGAGCAGTTCTTC.

The V gene is TRBV19, the J gene TRBJ2-3, with unresolved D. Germline CDR1 LNHDA, CDR2 SQIVND (reference sequence). The ends were cut back, 6 bases at V and 1 base at J, with 11 bases in the middle. This CDR3 is built from 14 residues. CDR3 nucleotide sequence: TGTGCCAGTAGCCGGGCGTGGGGCACAGATACGCAGTATTTT. This translates into CASSRAWGTDTQYF.